One and the same sample provided the 27 T cell receptor beta chains below, sequenced in a study of blood T cell repertoires in COVID-19. Profiled with immunoSEQ multiplex PCR; TCRdb holds only in-frame clones, not every one. The data hold 97,000 or so clones, with 90% observed a single time. The specimen sequenced was peripheral blood. These receptors all stem from a man aged 50 to 60 with acute or convalescent COVID-19.

This clone was seen just once. The chain is built from TRBV7-2 and TRBJ2-6; 8 bases match TRBD1. After removal of 5 bases from V and 0 bases from J, the junction contained 3 bases not matched to a gene. Per the germline V gene, CDR1 is SGHTA and CDR2 is FQGNSA. The CDR3 runs to 16 residues. CDR3 nucleotide sequence: TGTGCCAGCAGCCCGGACAGGGCCTCTGGGGCCAACGTCCTGACTTTC. Protein product: CASSPDRASGANVLTF.

The chain recombines TRBV4-3 with TRBJ2-7, with 7 bases fitting TRBD1. The CDR3 runs 13 residues. Germline V lookup: CDR1 LGHNA, CDR2 YSLEER. Losses at the gene ends were 3 bases for V and 3 bases for J; bases not matched to a gene: 2. CDR3 residues: CASSHRTGYEQYF. The CDR3 coding sequence is TGCGCCAGCAGCCATCGGACAGGCTACGAGCAGTACTTC.

The rearrangement joins TRBV24-1 to TRBJ2-5; the match to TRBD1 covers 8 bases. The CDR3 is 15 residues long. V lost 3 bases to trimming and J lost 2 bases; unmatched junction nucleotides: 4. Germline V gene sequence: CDR1 KGHDR, CDR2 SFDVKD. Here the CDR3 DNA reads TGTGCCACCAGTGATACAGGACAGGGTCAAGAGACCCAGTACTTC. It yields the protein CATSDTGQGQETQYF.

The chain couples TRBV2 to TRBJ2-3; weak D call: TRBD2 (6 bases). The CDR3 has 15 amino acids. Trimming removed 4 bases at V and 5 bases at J, with 16 bases between. The germline V gene has CDR1 SNHLY and CDR2 FYNNEI. As DNA, the CDR3 is TGTGCCAGCAGTGGGGGGGTCGTCCACGGAGATACGCAGTATTTT. Amino acid sequence: CASSGGVVHGDTQYF.

CDR3 loop: CASSQEADREWGQPQHF. The CDR3 bases are TGCGCCAGCAGCCAAGAGGCCGACAGAGAATGGGGTCAGCCCCAGCATTTT. The chain links TRBV4-1 to TRBJ1-5, with a weak D call TRBD1 (5 bases). Trimming took 0 bases from V and 6 from J, leaving 18 bases between them. This CDR3 comprises 17 residues. From germline, CDR1 is MGHRA and CDR2 YSYEKL.

The genes are TRBV5-1 and TRBJ2-3, with D maybe TRBD2 (6 bases). The CDR3 has 16 amino acids. Trimming took 4 bases from V and 2 from J, leaving 17 bases between them. Germline V gene data show CDR1 as SGHRS and CDR2 as YFSETQ. This CDR3 reads CASSGGLMGNTDTQYF. In nucleotides, the CDR3 is TGCGCCAGCAGCGGTGGACTAATGGGAAACACAGATACGCAGTATTTT.

V and J are TRBV5-5 and TRBJ2-5, with TRBD1 as a possible D gene (6 bases). V was pared by 3 bases and J by 4 bases, with 10 bases between. Per the germline V gene, CDR1 is SGHKS and CDR2 is YYEKEE (reference sequence). This CDR3 comprises 13 residues. The CDR3 sequence is CASSSQGTETQYF. The CDR3 nucleotides are TGTGCCAGCAGCTCACAGGGTACAGAGACCCAGTACTTC.

This clone was recorded only once. The J gene is TRBJ2-3, the V gene TRBV6-1; the D gene is possibly TRBD2 (6 bases). Trimming cost V 1 base and J 0 bases, with 17 bases left between them. This CDR3 is 18 amino acids long. CDR1 MNHNS and CDR2 SASEGT come from the germline V gene. The CDR3: CASSEVLPGGVSTDTQYF. In nucleotides, the CDR3 is TGTGCCAGCAGTGAAGTTTTGCCTGGCGGGGTGAGCACAGATACGCAGTATTTT.

Only a few counts were recorded for this clone. The chain couples TRBV19 to TRBJ1-5, with D possibly being TRBD1 (5 bases). The ends were cut back, 11 bases at V and 7 bases at J, with 18 bases in the middle. There are 13 residues in the CDR3. Germline V gene lookup returns CDR1 LNHDA and CDR2 SQIVND (reference sequence). The DNA of the CDR3 is TGTGCCGCCGGCCGGGGGACGGACCAGCCCCAGCATTTT. It yields the protein CAAGRGTDQPQHF.

This sequence joins TRBV10-3 and TRBJ2-7; 7 bases are shared with TRBD1. This CDR3 spans 14 amino acids. J was trimmed by 2 bases and V by 7 bases; bases with no gene match: 8. Per the germline V gene, CDR1 is ENHRY and CDR2 is SYGVKD. This chain's CDR3 is CAITPTGSAYEQYF. The CDR3 coding sequence is TGTGCCATCACTCCGACAGGGAGCGCCTACGAGCAGTACTTC.

This chain links TRBV19 with TRBJ2-7; D may be TRBD2 (6 bases). Per the germline V gene, CDR1 is LNHDA and CDR2 is SQIVND (reference sequence). The CDR3 has 15 amino acids. Trimming shortened V by 4 bases and J by 3 bases, and 16 bases separated the two germline ends. This CDR3 reads CASSTLAGRNYEQYF. In DNA, the CDR3 is TGTGCCAGTAGTACCCTTGCGGGGCGAAACTACGAGCAGTACTTC.

The gene calls are TRBV19 and TRBJ2-1, with TRBD2 matching 7 bases. The V and J ends lost 5 bases and 0 bases, in that order; junction bases with no gene match: 7. Germline V gene data show CDR1 as LNHDA and CDR2 as SQIVND (reference sequence). The CDR3 loop spans 16 amino acids. The CDR3: CASSPGGLGSYNEQFF. In DNA, the CDR3 is TGTGCCAGTAGTCCCGGGGGGTTGGGCTCCTACAATGAGCAGTTCTTC.

This clone was seen more than once but under ten times. This rearrangement joins TRBV5-5 to TRBJ2-7; D is perhaps TRBD2 (6 bases). V dropped 5 bases and J dropped 0 bases, with 9 bases sitting between them. The CDR3 runs to 13 residues. The germline V gene has CDR1 SGHKS and CDR2 YYEKEE (reference sequence). The CDR3 nucleotides are TGTGCCAGCAGAGGGACTGTCTCCTACGAGCAGTACTTC. The encoded protein is CASRGTVSYEQYF.

V gene TRBV18 combines with J gene TRBJ2-1; no firm D call. The V gene's germline CDR1 is KGHSH and CDR2 LQKENI. This CDR3 has 15 residues. The V end was cut by 2 bases, the J end by 4 bases, with 12 bases between. CDR3 region: CASSPNSAPYNEQFF. The CDR3 bases are TGTGCCAGCTCACCAAATAGTGCCCCTTACAATGAGCAGTTCTTC. Based on the CDR3 plus reference TRBV18 and TRBJ2-1, the full variable domain is NAGVMQNPRHLVRRRGQEARLRCSPMKGHSHVYWYRQLPEEGLKFMVYLQKENIIDESGMPKERFSAEFPKEGPSILRIQQVVRGDSAAYFCASSPNSAPYNEQFFGPGTRLTVL.

The rearrangement joins TRBV7-2 to TRBJ2-7; no clear D gene. V lost 1 base and J lost 4, with 8 bases in between. CDR3 length equals 13 residues. The germline gives CDR1 SGHTA, CDR2 FQGNSA. CDR3 amino acids: CASSLESAYEQYF. The CDR3 nucleotides are TGTGCCAGCAGCTTAGAAAGTGCGTACGAGCAGTACTTC.

The gene calls are TRBV30 and TRBJ1-1, with TRBD1 matching 9 bases. Trimming at V came to 4 bases and at J to 5 bases, leaving 8 bases not matched to a gene. Per the germline V gene, CDR1 is GTSNPN and CDR2 is SVGIG (reference sequence). The CDR3 totals 14 residues. CDR3 amino acids: CAWNPDRGSTEAFF. Written as DNA, the CDR3 is TGTGCCTGGAACCCGGACAGGGGTTCGACTGAAGCTTTCTTT.

This sequence joins TRBV23-1 and TRBJ1-5; TRBD1 might be the D (6 bases). TRBV23-1 falls under the ORF class, with uncertain function. The CDR3 sequence is 16 residues long. Trimming removed 4 bases from V and 2 bases from J, with 15 bases in between. The CDR3 loop is CASSRGPNRGNQPQHF. For the CDR3, the DNA is TGCGCCAGCAGTCGGGGGCCTAATAGGGGCAATCAGCCCCAGCATTTT.

This rearrangement joins TRBV7-9 to TRBJ1-1, with no clear D. CDR1 and CDR2 (germline): SEHNR, FQNEAQ (reference sequence). The V gene lost 0 bases and the J gene lost 2 bases, with 13 bases spanning the gap. CDR3 size: 16 residues. The CDR3 loop reads CASSLAVPGFNTEAFF. The CDR3 bases are TGTGCCAGCAGCTTAGCCGTCCCGGGATTCAACACTGAAGCTTTCTTT.

This clone was counted a few times. The rearrangement links TRBV7-9 to TRBJ1-2, with TRBD1 as a possible D gene (6 bases). This CDR3 region has 13 residues. The V gene lost 5 bases and the J gene lost 8 bases, with 15 bases spanning the gap. The germline V gene encodes CDR1 SEHNR and CDR2 FQNEAQ (reference sequence). The CDR3 nucleotides read TGTGCCAGCAGCCGAGATCCAGGGGACGGCTACACCTTC. The encoded protein is CASSRDPGDGYTF.

CDR3 loop: CASSEVADYGYTF. Here the CDR3 DNA reads TGTGCCAGCAGTGAAGTAGCAGACTATGGCTACACCTTC. The chain couples TRBV2 to TRBJ1-2; D is unclear. This CDR3 spans 13 amino acids. V lost 1 base and J lost 3, with 6 bases in between. Germline V gene sequence: CDR1 SNHLY, CDR2 FYNNEI. The variable domain in full, with the rest retrieved from reference TRBV2 and TRBJ1-2, is EPEVTQTPSHQVTQMGQEVILRCVPISNHLYFYWYRQILGQKVEFLVSFYNNEISEKSEIFDDQFSVERPDGSNFTLKIRSTKLEDSAMYFCASSEVADYGYTFGSGTRLTVV.

This clone has a handful of counts. The chain recombines TRBV25-1 with TRBJ1-2; weak D call: TRBD1 (5 bases). Per germline, CDR1 MGHDK and CDR2 SYGVNS. Trimming removed 3 bases at V and 6 bases at J, with 14 bases between. There are 14 residues in the CDR3. The CDR3 here is CASSEQGRYHGYTF. DNA for the CDR3: TGTGCCAGCAGTGAGCAGGGTAGATATCATGGCTACACCTTC.

The genes are TRBV10-1 and TRBJ2-2; 13 nucleotides match TRBD2. With 6 bases clipped from V and 8 bases from J, the junction kept 9 bases outside the gene matches. This CDR3 region has 16 residues. The germline V gene encodes CDR1 WNHNN and CDR2 SYGVQD (reference sequence). For the CDR3, the DNA is TGCGCCAGCAGGCCCACTAGCGGGAGGGCCGATGGGGAGCTGTTTTTT. As protein: CASRPTSGRADGELFF.

J is TRBJ2-7 and V is TRBV7-2; the D is unclear. V was trimmed by 1 base and J by 0 bases, leaving 13 bases between them. The CDR3 runs 16 residues. Germline CDR1 and CDR2: SGHTA and FQGNSA. In nucleotides, the CDR3 is TGTGCCAGCAGCTTAGTCCGAAGAGTTAGCTCCTACGAGCAGTACTTC. This codes for CASSLVRRVSSYEQYF. The full variable domain, its missing parts supplied by reference TRBV7-2 and TRBJ2-7, is GAGVSQSPSNKVTEKGKDVELRCDPISGHTALYWYRQSLGQGLEFLIYFQGNSAPDKSGLPSDRFSAERTGGSVSTLTIQRTQQEDSAVYLCASSLVRRVSSYEQYFGPGTRLTVT.

V usage is TRBV19 and J usage is TRBJ2-1, with 9 bases fitting TRBD1. V shed 4 bases, J shed 4 bases, and the junction held 8 bases outside the gene matches. CDR3 length: 16 residues. The germline CDR1 and CDR2 sequences are LNHDA and SQIVND (reference sequence). Written as DNA, the CDR3 is TGTGCCAGTAGTAATTCGCCGGGACAGGGTTACAATGAGCAGTTCTTC. As protein: CASSNSPGQGYNEQFF.

This chain uses TRBV29-1 with TRBJ1-1; D possibly corresponds to TRBD1 (5 bases). V lost 4 bases, J lost 0 bases, and 12 bases lay in between. Germline V lookup: CDR1 SQVTM, CDR2 ANQGSEA. CDR3 length equals 14 residues. The CDR3 DNA sequence: TGCAGCGTTGTGGGGCCTCAAATGAACACTGAAGCTTTCTTT. Protein sequence: CSVVGPQMNTEAFF.

The rearrangement uses TRBV29-1 and TRBJ1-4; D not certain. The CDR3 is made up of 14 amino acids. Trimming cost V 6 bases and J 7 bases, with 18 bases left between them. Per germline, CDR1 SQVTM and CDR2 ANQGSEA. In DNA form, the CDR3 reads TGCAGCGTACCCCATGGTGCGCTAGGTGAAAAACTGTTTTTT. Its protein product is CSVPHGALGEKLFF.

The rearrangement links TRBV30 to TRBJ2-1; 10 bases map to TRBD2. The CDR3 totals 12 residues. Germline V CDR1 and CDR2: GTSNPN, SVGIG (reference sequence). V lost 3 bases to trimming and J lost 13 bases; unmatched junction nucleotides: 6. The CDR3, as DNA: TGTGCCTGGAGCCAACTAGCGGGACAACAGTTCTTC. As protein: CAWSQLAGQQFF.